The 10 T cell receptor beta chains below come from one sample, sequenced in a study of blood T cell repertoires in COVID-19. Libraries were prepared by immunoSEQ multiplex PCR; TCRdb keeps only in-frame clonotypes and omits some of them. The sample includes hundreds of thousands of clones, 83% seen only once; the top ten take around 1.3%. The sequenced sample consisted of peripheral blood. The receptors originated from a woman aged 30 to 39 with COVID-19, enrolled during active disease.

The V gene is TRBV14, the J gene TRBJ1-1; D uncertain. This CDR3 has 18 residues. The germline V gene has CDR1 SGHDN and CDR2 FVKESK. The V gene lost 1 base and the J gene lost 4 bases, with 22 bases spanning the gap. CDR3 residues: CASSQGSFGEGSRTEAFF. Here the CDR3 DNA reads TGTGCCAGCAGCCAAGGTTCTTTTGGGGAGGGTAGCCGCACTGAAGCTTTCTTT. Full variable domain (missing parts from reference TRBV14 and TRBJ1-1): EAGVTQFPSHSVIEKGQTVTLRCDPISGHDNLYWYRRVMGKEIKFLLHFVKESKQDESGMPNNRFLAERTGGTYSTLKVQPAELEDSGVYFCASSQGSFGEGSRTEAFFGQGTRLTVV.

The rearrangement links TRBV4-1 to TRBJ2-3; D is undetermined. V lost 6 bases and J lost 2, with 18 bases in between. Germline lookup yields CDR1 MGHRA and CDR2 YSYEKL. This CDR3 contains 16 residues. CDR3 in amino acids: CASSSVPITLTDTQYF. DNA of the CDR3: TGCGCCAGCAGTTCCGTCCCTATAACCCTCACAGATACGCAGTATTTT.

The chain recombines TRBV6-5 with TRBJ1-1; a possible D gene is TRBD1 (6 bases). Germline V CDR1 and CDR2: MNHEY, SVGAGI. With 7 bases removed from V and 0 bases from J, the gap between germline ends came to 12 bases. The CDR3 runs 14 residues. The CDR3: CASTKQGLNTEAFF. The CDR3 DNA sequence: TGTGCCAGCACAAAACAGGGATTGAACACTGAAGCTTTCTTT.

The rearrangement links TRBV6-2 or TRBV6-3 to TRBJ2-3, with TRBD2 matching over 7 bases. Germline V gene data show CDR1 as MNHEY and CDR2 as SVGEGT. V dropped 0 bases and J dropped 5; count of bases not matched to a gene: 8. This CDR3 has 16 residues. CDR3 loop: CASSYSRTSLEDTQYF. The CDR3 nucleotides read TGTGCCAGCAGTTACTCGCGGACTAGTCTTGAAGATACGCAGTATTTT.

This clone was observed a few times. The chain employs TRBV2 and TRBJ2-1; 14 bases match TRBD2. Germline CDR1 is SNHLY and CDR2 is FYNNEI. Trimming cost V 6 bases and J 6 bases; bases outside gene matches: 1. The length of the CDR3 is 14 residues. In DNA form, the CDR3 reads TGTGCCAGCAGGACTAGCGGGGGGGCCAATGAGCAGTTCTTC. Its protein product is CASRTSGGANEQFF.

The chain has TRBV18 and TRBJ2-2; TRBD2 matches 9 bases. The CDR3 is 15 amino acids. Looked up from germline, CDR1 is KGHSH and CDR2 is LQKENI. The V segment lost 2 bases and the J segment 5 bases; nucleotides outside the gene matches: 3. The chain's CDR3 is CASSPGTSNTGELFF. The CDR3 nucleotides read TGTGCCAGCTCACCAGGGACTAGCAATACCGGGGAGCTGTTTTTT.

The chain is built from TRBV5-4 and TRBJ1-1, with 10 bases lining up with TRBD1. This CDR3 is built from 15 residues. Germline V gives CDR1 SGHNT, CDR2 YYREEE (reference sequence). The V and J ends lost 3 bases and 13 bases, in that order; junction bases with no gene match: 15. DNA for the CDR3: TGTGCCAGCAGCTCATTGGACAGGGGGAACGGGGAGGATTTCTTT. This codes for CASSSLDRGNGEDFF.

The rearrangement uses TRBV4-1 and TRBJ2-1, with D possibly being TRBD1 (5 bases). In germline, CDR1 is MGHRA, CDR2 YSYEKL. The CDR3 consists of 14 residues. Between the trimmed V and J ends, which lost 5 bases and 2 bases, there was a span of 10 bases. The CDR3 spells CASSFSQAYNEQFF. In nucleotides, the CDR3 is TGCGCCAGCAGCTTTTCACAGGCCTACAATGAGCAGTTCTTC.

This chain connects TRBV3-1 (or the pseudogene TRBV3-2) to TRBJ2-7; 7 bases are shared with TRBD2. The J segment lost 4 bases and the V segment lost 5 bases, leaving 5 bases of the junction unmatched. The CDR3 totals 13 residues. Germline V gene data show CDR1 as LGHDT and CDR2 as YNNKEL (reference sequence). In nucleotides, the CDR3 is TGTGCCAGCAGCTCCCGACTAGCTTACGAGCAGTACTTC. Amino acids: CASSSRLAYEQYF.

The V and J genes are TRBV7-8 and TRBJ2-7; 12 nucleotides line up with TRBD2. The germline CDR1 and CDR2 sequences are SGHVS and FQNEAQ. The CDR3 loop spans 16 amino acids. V was pared by 0 bases and J by 4 bases, with 4 bases of the junction left unmatched. The DNA of the CDR3 is TGTGCCAGCAGCTTAGCCCAAGGACTAGCGGGGTACGAGCAGTACTTC. Protein: CASSLAQGLAGYEQYF.